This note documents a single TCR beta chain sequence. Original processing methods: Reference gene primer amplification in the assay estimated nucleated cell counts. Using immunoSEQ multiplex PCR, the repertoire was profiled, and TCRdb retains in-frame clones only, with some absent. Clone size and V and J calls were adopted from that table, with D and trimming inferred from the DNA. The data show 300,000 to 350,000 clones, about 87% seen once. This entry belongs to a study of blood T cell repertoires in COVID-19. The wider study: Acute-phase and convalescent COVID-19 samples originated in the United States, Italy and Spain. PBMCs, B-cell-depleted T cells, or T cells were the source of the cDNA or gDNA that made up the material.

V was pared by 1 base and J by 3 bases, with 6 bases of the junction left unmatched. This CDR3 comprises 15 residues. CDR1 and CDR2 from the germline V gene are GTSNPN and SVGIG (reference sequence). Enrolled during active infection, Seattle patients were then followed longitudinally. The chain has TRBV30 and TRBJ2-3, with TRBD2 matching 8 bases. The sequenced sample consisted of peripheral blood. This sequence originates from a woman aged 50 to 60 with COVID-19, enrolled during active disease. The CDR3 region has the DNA TGTGCCTGGAGTGCGGGACTAGGAACGACAGATACGCAGTATTTT. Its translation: CAWSAGLGTTDTQYF.